Here is one TCR beta chain with its context. Some clones are missing from TCRdb's copy, which holds only in-frame ones; the method was immunoSEQ multiplex PCR. The table has about 64,000 clones, roughly four fifths seen once; the top ten hold about 1%. This entry belongs to a study of memory CD4+ T cells and cytomegalovirus serostatus. Trimming removed 2 bases at V and 8 bases at J, with 13 bases between. The CDR3 loop spans 14 amino acids. Per germline, CDR1 WNHNN and CDR2 SYGVQD (reference sequence). Single viable CD3+CD4+CD8-CD45RO+ cells were sorted as the memory CD4+ T cells. Positive selection with CD4 microbeads enriched total CD4+ T cells.

The rearrangement links TRBV10-1 to TRBJ2-1; maybe TRBD2 (5 bases). The sequence was collected from an adult in good health and CMV-seronegative. Specimen: memory CD4+ T cells from blood. CDR3 DNA: TGCGCCAGCAGTGAGAGACGGGATGGCGATGAGCAGTTCTTC. It is translated as CASSERRDGDEQFF.